Listed here are 17 T cell receptor beta chains from one sample, sequenced in a study of read filtering for tumor transcriptome and immune sequencing. The library was built from about 400 ng RNA with molecular barcoded adaptors for alpha/delta and beta/gamma chains. MiXCR was run by TCRdb on the reads, yielding one entry per CDR3 protein. The table includes 40,000 or so distinct CDR3 sequences, approximately 10% detected once. The material sequenced was a population of CD138-negative cells sorted from bone marrow. These receptors all stem from a donor aged 40 or over with multiple myeloma.

This clonotype turned up a few times. The rearrangement uses TRBV6-2 or TRBV6-3 and TRBJ2-7; 11 bases are shared with TRBD1. CDR1 and CDR2 (germline): MNHEY, SVGEGT. Trimming at V came to 6 bases and at J to 4 bases, leaving 8 bases not matched to a gene. The CDR3 consists of 15 residues. In nucleotides, the CDR3 is TGTGCCAGCAGCTCCCCCGGACAGGGGGCTTACGAGCAGTACTTC. Translation gives CASSSPGQGAYEQYF.

This clonotype was detected many times. The rearrangement joins TRBV27 to TRBJ2-5; no clear D. V shed 0 bases and J shed 5 bases, with 10 bases lying between them. In germline, CDR1 is MNHEY, CDR2 SMNVEV (reference sequence). The CDR3 has 14 amino acids. The CDR3 coding sequence is TGTGCCAGCAGTTTATCGGGCAGCCCCGAGACCCAGTACTTC. This sequence encodes CASSLSGSPETQYF.

This clonotype was seen repeatedly, ten times or more. The rearrangement uses TRBV20-1 and TRBJ2-6; possibly TRBD2 for D (6 bases). The length of the CDR3 is 15 residues. Trimming removed 5 bases from V and 3 bases from J, with 14 bases in between. The V gene's germline CDR1 is DFQATT and CDR2 SNEGSKA (reference sequence). CDR3 in amino acids: CSAPLVGGGANVLTF. The CDR3 nucleotides read TGCAGTGCTCCTCTCGTCGGGGGTGGGGCCAACGTCCTGACTTTC.

To note about this clonotype: This may stem from a read error, because a much larger clone lies one nucleotide away. This chain uses TRBV20-1 with TRBJ2-2; perhaps TRBD2 as D (5 bases). The V gene's germline CDR1 is DFQATT and CDR2 SNEGSKA (reference sequence). The length of the CDR3 is 14 residues. CDR3 bases: TGCAGTGTTAGAGCCTGGACTGTCACCGGGGAGCTGTTTTTT. Its protein product is CSVRAWTVTGELFF.

On this clonotype: A much more abundant neighbour one base away suggests this may be a read error. The chain employs TRBV10-3 and TRBJ2-1, with 10 bases identical to TRBD2. Germline CDR1 reads ENHRY; CDR2 reads SYGVKD. The CDR3 sequence is 15 residues long. The V and J ends lost 10 bases and 10 bases, in that order; junction bases with no gene match: 16. The CDR3 reads CATLGASGGRKEQFF. The DNA of the CDR3 is TGTGCCACCCTTGGGGCTAGCGGGGGAAGGAAGGAGCAGTTCTTC.

There are many counts of this clonotype. V gene TRBV2 combines with J gene TRBJ1-2, with TRBD1 matching 9 bases. This CDR3 region has 14 residues. The V gene end was trimmed by 6 bases and the J gene end by 3 bases; junction bases not matched to a gene: 5. The germline V gene encodes CDR1 SNHLY and CDR2 FYNNEI. The CDR3: CASSRQGGDYGYTF. Written as DNA, the CDR3 is TGTGCCAGCAGCCGACAGGGGGGAGACTATGGCTACACCTTC. The full variable domain, its missing parts supplied by reference TRBV2 and TRBJ1-2, is EPEVTQTPSHQVTQMGQEVILRCVPISNHLYFYWYRQILGQKVEFLVSFYNNEISEKSEIFDDQFSVERPDGSNFTLKIRSTKLEDSAMYFCASSRQGGDYGYTFGSGTRLTVV.

This clonotype was counted many times. The CDR3 nucleotides read TGCAGTGCTAGCCGCCCCCAGGACAGGGTTGGAAACACCATATATTTT. Amino acid sequence: CSASRPQDRVGNTIYF. The chain joins TRBV20-1 to TRBJ1-3, with 8 bases matching TRBD1. Germline-derived CDR1 and CDR2 are DFQATT and SNEGSKA (reference sequence). The CDR3 loop spans 16 amino acids. Germline trimming cut 3 bases from V and 3 bases from J; bases unmatched to any gene: 10.

This clonotype was observed a few times. This may be a read error: a much more frequent sequence differs by one nucleotide. The chain employs TRBV28 and TRBJ1-1, with D perhaps matching TRBD1 (5 bases). The CDR3 has 15 amino acids. Germline loops: CDR1 MDHEN, CDR2 SYDVKM. Trimming left V 5 bases short and J 1 base short, with 14 bases between. CDR3 sequence: CASSPWGVWNTEAFF. Written as DNA, the CDR3 is TGTGCCAGCAGTCCTTGGGGGGTTTGGAACACTGAAGCTTTCTTT.

This clonotype was observed many times. The J gene is TRBJ1-3, the V gene TRBV27; D is unresolved. In germline, CDR1 is MNHEY, CDR2 SMNVEV (reference sequence). CDR3 length equals 14 residues. V lost 0 bases to trimming and J lost 4 bases, with 7 bases between them. CDR3 loop: CASSLSFPGNTIYF. The CDR3 DNA reads TGTGCCAGCAGTTTATCATTCCCCGGAAACACCATATATTTT.

In its sample, this clonotype was seen many times. The chain has TRBV6-6 and TRBJ2-2; 7 nucleotides match TRBD1. CDR3 length: 13 amino acids. Per the germline V gene, CDR1 is MNHNY and CDR2 is SVGAGI (reference sequence). Germline trimming cut 5 bases from V and 6 bases from J; bases unmatched to any gene: 3. The CDR3 here is CASSIDRAGELFF. CDR3 DNA sequence: TGTGCCAGCAGTATCGACAGGGCCGGGGAGCTGTTTTTT.

To note about this clonotype: This probably arose from a read error, given a far larger clone one base away. This chain's CDR3 is CASARAGTTVAFF. The DNA of the CDR3 is TGTGCCAGCGCACGAGCTGGGACCACTGTAGCTTTCTTT. V is TRBV9 and J is TRBJ1-6, with a tentative D call TRBD1 (5 bases). The assigned J gene may be wrong: the sequence end matches TRBJ1-1 better. CDR3 length: 13 residues. Germline-derived CDR1 and CDR2 are SGDLS and YYNGEE.

The sample holds many counts of this clonotype. The V gene is TRBV28, the J gene TRBJ1-6; D unresolved. This CDR3 has 13 amino acids. Germline assignment: CDR1 MDHEN and CDR2 SYDVKM. Deletions cut 3 bases from V and 12 bases from J, with 12 bases between. CDR3 in amino acids: CASSLEQFLPLHF. CDR3 DNA sequence: TGTGCCAGCAGTTTGGAACAATTCTTACCCCTCCACTTT.

This clonotype occurred many times. This sequence joins TRBV20-1 and TRBJ2-3; the D gene is possibly TRBD1 (6 bases). V was shortened by 6 bases and J by 2 bases, with 21 bases between the two germline ends. The CDR3 has 16 residues. Germline loops: CDR1 DFQATT, CDR2 SNEGSKA (reference sequence). The CDR3 loop is CSARRLNKGDTDTQYF. CDR3 bases: TGCAGTGCCCGCCGACTGAACAAGGGGGACACAGATACGCAGTATTTT.

Concerning this clonotype itself: Possible read error: a much larger clone is one base away. The genes are TRBV20-1 and TRBJ2-7; 8 bases align to TRBD1. Germline V CDR1 and CDR2: DFQATT, SNEGSKA (reference sequence). The CDR3 is made up of 14 amino acids. Trimming at V came to 6 bases and at J to 0 bases, leaving 7 bases not matched to a gene. The CDR3 loop reads CSANPGQVSYEQYF. In DNA, the CDR3 is TGCAGTGCGAACCCGGGACAGGTCTCCTACGAGCAGTACTTC.

Regarding this clonotype: A far bigger clonotype differs at one base, so this is likely a read error. The chain combines TRBV7-3 with TRBJ2-1; D is undetermined. Germline V gives CDR1 SGHTA, CDR2 FQGTGA. This CDR3 comprises 13 residues. This CDR3 reads CASSPWGYNGQFF. The CDR3 DNA reads TGTGCCAGCAGCCCGTGGGGTTACAATGGGCAGTTCTTC.

In this sample, this clonotype turned up a few times. This chain links TRBV20-1 with TRBJ2-5; TRBD1 aligns across 11 bases. The V and J ends lost 3 bases and 7 bases, in that order; junction bases with no gene match: 7. Germline loops: CDR1 DFQATT, CDR2 SNEGSKA (reference sequence). CDR3 length equals 14 residues. CDR3 in amino acids: CSARGQGVYGTQYF. The DNA for the CDR3 is TGCAGTGCTAGGGGACAGGGGGTATATGGGACCCAGTACTTC.

This clonotype was recorded at least ten times. V usage is TRBV4-1 and J usage is TRBJ2-3; 10 nucleotides line up with TRBD1. CDR1 is MGHRA and CDR2 is YSYEKL in the germline V gene. The CDR3 is 16 amino acids. J lost 3 bases, V lost 6 bases, and 9 bases had no gene match. The CDR3 coding sequence is TGCGCCAGCAGAGGGCCCGGACAGGGGGGTACAGATACGCAGTATTTT. The encoded protein is CASRGPGQGGTDTQYF.